These 27 T cell receptor beta chains originate from one sample sequenced in a study of cytomegalovirus exposure and HLA in healthy donors (dated by TCRdb to 2017 to 2019). The library was generated by the immunoSEQ multiplex PCR assay. For the multiplex PCR, a mixture combining 60 forward primers for TCR Vbeta segments and 13 reverse primers for TCR Jbeta segments was used. TCRdb obtained this table from immuneACCESS and retained in-frame rearrangements with V and J assigned. These tables miss some clones; where compared with another copy, unresolved V genes account for less than half of the shortfall, and the remainder is unexplained. In all, the sample holds around 67,000 clones, and around four fifths of those were seen once. Of the sample, 22% is held by the ten largest clones. The sample was PBMCs. These receptors were taken from a woman in her thirties in good health and CMV-seropositive.

The chain recombines TRBV6-5 with TRBJ1-5; D ambiguous. CDR1 is MNHEY, CDR2 SVGAGI, per germline. The CDR3 sequence is 15 residues long. The V end lost 4 bases, the J end lost 0 bases, and 10 bases lay between the germline ends. In nucleotides, the CDR3 is TGTGCCAGCAGTTTGACACCCTATAGCAATCAGCCCCAGCATTTT. This translates into CASSLTPYSNQPQHF.

V is TRBV29-1 and J is TRBJ2-7, with 7 nucleotides matching TRBD1. This CDR3 is 13 amino acids long. V lost 6 bases, J lost 3 bases, and 8 bases stayed unmatched. The germline V gene encodes CDR1 SQVTM and CDR2 ANQGSEA. The CDR3 reads CSVGNRDSYEQYF. As DNA, the CDR3 is TGCAGCGTAGGAAACCGGGACAGCTACGAGCAGTACTTC.

The chain links TRBV6-5 to TRBJ1-2; TRBD1 aligns across 9 bases. V was clipped by 6 bases and J by 5 bases; unmatched bases: 7. The germline V gene encodes CDR1 MNHEY and CDR2 SVGAGI. The CDR3 runs to 14 residues. CDR3 nucleotides: TGTGCCAGCAGAACCGGGACAGGGATTTATGGCTACACCTTC. Amino acid sequence: CASRTGTGIYGYTF.

The J gene is TRBJ2-7, the V gene TRBV4-1, with 11 bases identical to TRBD2. CDR1 and CDR2 from the germline V gene are MGHRA and YSYEKL. Trimming removed 4 bases from V and 7 bases from J; junction bases left unmatched: 6. This CDR3 comprises 14 residues. CDR3 amino acids: CASSPTSGAWEQYF. Written as DNA, the CDR3 is TGCGCCAGCAGCCCGACTAGCGGGGCCTGGGAGCAGTACTTC.

The rearrangement links TRBV5-6 to TRBJ1-4; 7 nucleotides align to TRBD1. The V and J ends lost 4 bases and 5 bases, in that order; junction bases with no gene match: 8. Germline V gene lookup returns CDR1 SGHDT and CDR2 YYEEEE. This CDR3 region has 15 residues. CDR3 DNA: TGTGCCAGCAGCATTTCAGGGGGAGCGAATGAAAAACTGTTTTTT. Its translation: CASSISGGANEKLFF.

This chain uses TRBV5-1 with TRBJ2-3; 8 bases match TRBD2. Trimming removed 1 base from V and 9 bases from J; junction bases left unmatched: 7. This CDR3 contains 14 residues. Germline-derived CDR1 and CDR2 are SGHRS and YFSETQ. DNA for the CDR3: TGCGCCAGCAGCTTGAACCGGGAGGGCGGGACGCAGTATTTT. Amino acids: CASSLNREGGTQYF.

The chain is built from TRBV29-1 and TRBJ2-3; D may be TRBD1 (6 bases). The CDR3 extends over 12 amino acids. The germline V gene has CDR1 SQVTM and CDR2 ANQGSEA. Trimming shortened V by 5 bases and J by 5 bases, and 11 bases separated the two germline ends. CDR3 loop: CSVSQGGDTQYF. CDR3 in DNA: TGCAGCGTTAGTCAAGGGGGAGATACGCAGTATTTT.

The chain is built from TRBV10-3 and TRBJ2-4; TRBD1 agrees at 7 bases. Germline V lookup: CDR1 ENHRY, CDR2 SYGVKD. CDR3 length equals 13 residues. After removal of 3 bases from V and 6 bases from J, the junction contained 2 bases not matched to a gene. The CDR3: CAISDRQGNIQYF. The CDR3 DNA reads as TGTGCCATCAGTGATAGACAGGGAAACATTCAGTACTTC.

This chain links TRBV6-5 with TRBJ1-2; 7 bases are a match to TRBD1. The V segment lost 5 bases and the J segment 1 base; nucleotides outside the gene matches: 1. Germline CDR1 is MNHEY and CDR2 is SVGAGI. The CDR3 consists of 13 residues. CDR3 amino acids: CASSPGGNYGYTF. The CDR3 nucleotides read TGTGCCAGCAGTCCAGGGGGTAACTATGGCTACACCTTC.

This rearrangement joins TRBV30 to TRBJ1-6; D uncertain. From germline, CDR1 is GTSNPN and CDR2 SVGIG (reference sequence). Trimming took off 3 bases at V and 6 bases at J, with 15 bases between the two ends. The CDR3 consists of 15 residues. The CDR3 nucleotides read TGTGCCTGGAGCGCCGGCAGGAACCTTAATTCACCCCTCCACTTT. Its translation: CAWSAGRNLNSPLHF.

The rearrangement links TRBV2 to TRBJ2-5, with TRBD2 identical over 9 bases. The germline V gene has CDR1 SNHLY and CDR2 FYNNEI. The CDR3 contains 17 residues. V dropped 7 bases and J dropped 3; count of bases not matched to a gene: 15. In DNA, the CDR3 is TGTGCCAGCATCCTAGCGGGAAACTCCCGGCACAAAGAGACCCAGTACTTC. Encoded protein: CASILAGNSRHKETQYF. Full variable domain (missing parts from reference TRBV2 and TRBJ2-5): EPEVTQTPSHQVTQMGQEVILRCVPISNHLYFYWYRQILGQKVEFLVSFYNNEISEKSEIFDDQFSVERPDGSNFTLKIRSTKLEDSAMYFCASILAGNSRHKETQYFGPGTRLLVL.

This clone was seen a few times. This sequence joins TRBV9 and TRBJ2-1; 9 bases are a match to TRBD2. V gave up 0 bases and J gave up 9 bases; unmatched junction bases: 7. The germline gives CDR1 SGDLS, CDR2 YYNGEE. The CDR3 extends over 15 amino acids. In nucleotides, the CDR3 is TGTGCCAGCAGCGTAGGCCCAGCGGGAGGAACTGAGCAGTTCTTC. Translating it yields CASSVGPAGGTEQFF.

The chain is built from TRBV28 and TRBJ1-1; TRBD1 agrees at 7 bases. V was clipped by 5 bases and J by 7 bases; unmatched bases: 4. The CDR3 covers 12 residues. Germline lookup yields CDR1 MDHEN and CDR2 SYDVKM. In DNA, the CDR3 is TGTGCCAGCAGTAGGGGGCCTCATGAAGCTTTCTTT. Its protein product is CASSRGPHEAFF. Looking up the rest from reference TRBV28 and TRBJ1-1 gives the full variable domain: DVKVTQSSRYLVKRTGEKVFLECVQDMDHENMFWYRQDPGLGLRLIYFSYDVKMKEKGDIPEGYSVSREKKERFSLILESASTNQTSMYLCASSRGPHEAFFGQGTRLTVV.

This clone has just a few counts. The chain employs TRBV7-9 and TRBJ2-7; TRBD2 aligns across 8 bases. The CDR3 runs 14 residues. V gave up 6 bases and J gave up 6 bases; unmatched junction bases: 10. CDR1 is SEHNR, CDR2 FQNEAQ, per germline (reference sequence). This CDR3 reads CASSTGGQVSEQYF. The DNA of the CDR3 is TGTGCCAGCAGTACGGGAGGGCAAGTTTCCGAGCAGTACTTC.

This chain connects TRBV4-1 to TRBJ2-7; 7 bases are shared with TRBD1. This CDR3 has 14 amino acids. CDR1 MGHRA and CDR2 YSYEKL come from the germline V gene. V was clipped by 3 bases and J by 0 bases; unmatched bases: 2. The CDR3 loop is CASSQGQNSYEQYF. CDR3 nucleotide sequence: TGCGCCAGCAGCCAGGGACAGAACTCCTACGAGCAGTACTTC.

The chain recombines TRBV28 with TRBJ1-2; D remains ambiguous. V was shortened by 7 bases and J by 3 bases, with 12 bases between the two germline ends. In germline, CDR1 is MDHEN, CDR2 SYDVKM. CDR3 length: 13 amino acids. The CDR3 here is CASNNPGDYGYTF. CDR3 DNA sequence: TGTGCCAGCAACAACCCTGGAGACTATGGCTACACCTTC.

V gene TRBV6-5 combines with J gene TRBJ1-5; 8 bases agree with TRBD1. J was trimmed by 9 bases and V by 5 bases; bases with no gene match: 9. The CDR3 is 14 amino acids. Germline assignment: CDR1 MNHEY and CDR2 SVGAGI. The CDR3 DNA reads as TGTGCCAGCAGTCTGGAGACAGGGGCACGGCCCCAGCATTTT. It encodes CASSLETGARPQHF.

This clone was observed a single time. This chain connects TRBV29-1 to TRBJ2-1; 9 nucleotides agree with TRBD1. In germline, CDR1 is SQVTM, CDR2 ANQGSEA. Trimming cost V 7 bases and J 9 bases; bases outside gene matches: 10. The CDR3 runs 13 residues. The DNA of the CDR3 is TGCAGCGGCTCCGGGACAGGGCCGGGTGAGCAGTTCTTC. Protein product: CSGSGTGPGEQFF.

This clone was picked up one time. The chain recombines TRBV2 with TRBJ1-3; 10 bases are a match to TRBD1. The CDR3 is 20 amino acids. CDR1 SNHLY and CDR2 FYNNEI come from the germline V gene. The junction had 17 bases not matched to a gene; V was cut back by 2 bases and J by 4 bases. CDR3 sequence: CASSETSGQGKGKRGNTIYF. CDR3 bases: TGTGCCAGCAGTGAAACCTCGGGACAGGGGAAGGGGAAGCGGGGAAACACCATATATTTT. Together with reference TRBV2 and TRBJ1-3, the CDR3 gives the full variable domain: EPEVTQTPSHQVTQMGQEVILRCVPISNHLYFYWYRQILGQKVEFLVSFYNNEISEKSEIFDDQFSVERPDGSNFTLKIRSTKLEDSAMYFCASSETSGQGKGKRGNTIYFGEGSWLTVV.

This chain links TRBV6-5 with TRBJ1-1, with TRBD1 matching over 7 bases. This CDR3 region has 15 residues. In germline, CDR1 is MNHEY, CDR2 SVGAGI. V lost 7 bases to trimming and J lost 4 bases; unmatched junction nucleotides: 12. The CDR3 here is CASTDTDRAGTEAFF. The CDR3 bases are TGTGCCAGCACCGATACAGACAGGGCGGGCACTGAAGCTTTCTTT.

This rearrangement joins TRBV4-3 to TRBJ2-7; D is possibly TRBD2 (6 bases). The ends were cut back, 4 bases at V and 6 bases at J, with 19 bases in the middle. Germline V lookup: CDR1 LGHNA, CDR2 YSLEER. This CDR3 is 15 amino acids long. DNA for the CDR3: TGCGCCAGCAGCCCCTCCCGGCTAGGGAGGATCGAGCAGTACTTC. Protein sequence: CASSPSRLGRIEQYF.

V and J are TRBV7-8 and TRBJ1-6; D remains ambiguous. CDR3 length equals 14 residues. Germline values: CDR1 SGHVS, CDR2 FQNEAQ. V shed 4 bases and J shed 11 bases, with 15 bases lying between them. CDR3 sequence reads: CASSSTEGRAPLHF. CDR3 coding DNA: TGTGCCAGCAGCTCAACTGAGGGAAGGGCACCCCTCCACTTT.

J is TRBJ2-5 and V is TRBV7-9; D call uncertain. The germline gives CDR1 SEHNR, CDR2 FQNEAQ (reference sequence). Trimming took 4 bases from V and 4 from J, leaving 16 bases between them. There are 15 residues in the CDR3. CDR3 amino acids: CASSSLGFETETQYF. CDR3 sequence (DNA): TGTGCCAGCAGCTCCCTCGGGTTTGAGACAGAGACCCAGTACTTC. Supplemented by reference TRBV7-9 and TRBJ2-5, the full variable domain reads DTGVSQNPRHKITKRGQNVTFRCDPISEHNRLYWYRQTLGQGPEFLTYFQNEAQLEKSRLLSDRFSAERPKGSFSTLEIQRTEQGDSAMYLCASSSLGFETETQYFGPGTRLLVL.

The genes are TRBV5-1 and TRBJ1-1; tentatively, D is TRBD1 (6 bases). This CDR3 comprises 12 residues. Trimming shortened V by 4 bases and J by 5 bases, and 9 bases separated the two germline ends. The germline CDR1 and CDR2 sequences are SGHRS and YFSETQ. CDR3 sequence reads: CASSLGQTEAFF. CDR3 nucleotide sequence: TGCGCCAGCAGCCTAGGACAGACTGAAGCTTTCTTT.

The CDR3: CASSPGTGIFGYTF. CDR3 in DNA: TGTGCCAGCAGTCCCGGGACAGGGATTTTTGGCTACACCTTC. The genes are TRBV13 and TRBJ1-2; the match to TRBD1 covers 9 bases. Germline CDR1 is PRHDT and CDR2 is FYEKMQ (reference sequence). J was trimmed by 7 bases and V by 6 bases; bases with no gene match: 9. The CDR3 sequence is 14 residues long.

In its sample, this clone was seen a few times. The chain combines TRBV4-1 with TRBJ2-1; the D is unclear. V lost 1 base, J lost 6 bases, and 4 bases lay in between. CDR1 and CDR2 from the germline V gene are MGHRA and YSYEKL. This CDR3 has 12 amino acids. Written as DNA, the CDR3 is TGCGCCAGCAGCCAAGTGGCCAATGAGCAGTTCTTC. Its translation: CASSQVANEQFF.

The chain employs TRBV18 and TRBJ2-7; 7 nucleotides line up with TRBD1. Germline V lookup: CDR1 KGHSH, CDR2 LQKENI. The CDR3 runs to 15 residues. After removal of 3 bases from V and 2 bases from J, the junction contained 7 bases not matched to a gene. The CDR3 sequence: CASSPTRQGTYEQYF. The CDR3 DNA is TGTGCCAGCTCACCCACACGACAGGGAACCTACGAGCAGTACTTC. Drawing the rest from reference TRBV18 and TRBJ2-7, the complete variable domain is NAGVMQNPRHLVRRRGQEARLRCSPMKGHSHVYWYRQLPEEGLKFMVYLQKENIIDESGMPKERFSAEFPKEGPSILRIQQVVRGDSAAYFCASSPTRQGTYEQYFGPGTRLTVT.